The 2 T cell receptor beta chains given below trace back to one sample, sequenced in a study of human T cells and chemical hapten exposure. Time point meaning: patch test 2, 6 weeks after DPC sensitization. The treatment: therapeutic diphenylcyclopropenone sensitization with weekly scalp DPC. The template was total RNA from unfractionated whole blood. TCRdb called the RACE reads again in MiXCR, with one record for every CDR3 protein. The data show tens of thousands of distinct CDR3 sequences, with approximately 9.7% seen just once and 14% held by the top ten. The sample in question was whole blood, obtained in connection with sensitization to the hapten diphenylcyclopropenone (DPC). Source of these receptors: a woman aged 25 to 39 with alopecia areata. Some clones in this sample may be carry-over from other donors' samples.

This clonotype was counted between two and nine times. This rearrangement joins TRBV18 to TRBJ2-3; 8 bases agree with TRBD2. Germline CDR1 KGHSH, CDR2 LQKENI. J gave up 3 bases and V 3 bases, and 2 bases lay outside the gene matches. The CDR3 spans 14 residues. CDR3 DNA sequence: TGTGCCAGCTCACCTAGCGGGGTAACAGATACGCAGTATTTT. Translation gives CASSPSGVTDTQYF. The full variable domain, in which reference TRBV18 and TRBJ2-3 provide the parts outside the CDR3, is NAGVMQNPRHLVRRRGQEARLRCSPMKGHSHVYWYRQLPEEGLKFMVYLQKENIIDESGMPKERFSAEFPKEGPSILRIQQVVRGDSAAYFCASSPSGVTDTQYFGPGTRLTVL.

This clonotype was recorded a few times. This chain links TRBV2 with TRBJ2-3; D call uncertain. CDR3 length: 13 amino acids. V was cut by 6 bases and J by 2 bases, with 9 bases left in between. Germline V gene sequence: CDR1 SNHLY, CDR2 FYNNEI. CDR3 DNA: TGTGCCAGCAGGACGGCCAACACAGATACGCAGTATTTT. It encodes CASRTANTDTQYF.